This passage covers 15 T cell receptor beta chains from one sample sequenced in a study of post-analysis software for immune sequencing data. Study results and limitations: In patients, 4 to 6 TRBV segments were more frequent than in controls, with TRBV5-6, TRBV5-1 and TRBV20-1 among them.

These receptors have no known antigen. Carried by the TCR beta cDNA libraries were unique molecular identifiers. Using its own MiXCR run on the PCR reads, TCRdb lists one record per CDR3 protein. The sample includes 380,000 or so distinct CDR3 sequences, about a third of them seen just once. Sequencing used blood. The receptors originated from a girl aged 5 to 17 with multiple sclerosis.

There are a few counts of this clonotype. The V call is TRBV29-1, the J call TRBJ2-5, with D possibly TRBD1 on 6 matching bases. The CDR3 covers 12 residues. Per germline, CDR1 SQVTM and CDR2 ANQGSEA. The ends were cut back, 6 bases at V and 4 bases at J, with 12 bases in the middle. In nucleotides, the CDR3 is TGCAGCGTCTCGGGACAATCAGAGACCCAGTACTTC. It encodes CSVSGQSETQYF. Full variable domain (remainder filled in from reference TRBV29-1 and TRBJ2-5): SAVISQKPSRDICQRGTSLTIQCQVDSQVTMMFWYRQQPGQSLTLIATANQGSEATYESGFVIDKFPISRPNLTFSTLTVSNMSPEDSSIYLCSVSGQSETQYFGPGTRLLVL.

The chain joins TRBV11-2 to TRBJ2-1; the D is unclear. Per germline, CDR1 SGHAT and CDR2 FQNNGV. The CDR3 runs to 13 residues. Trimming took off 0 bases at V and 4 bases at J, with 4 bases between the two ends. This CDR3 is CASSLEVYNEQFF. The DNA for the CDR3 is TGTGCCAGCAGCTTAGAAGTATACAATGAGCAGTTCTTC.

The sample holds a few counts of this clonotype. This sequence joins TRBV6-5 and TRBJ1-2; D is perhaps TRBD1 (5 bases). Trimming pared 6 bases from V and 4 bases from J, leaving 15 bases between. The CDR3 spans 14 residues. Germline CDR1 MNHEY, CDR2 SVGAGI. The CDR3 spells CASRPPGESYGYTF. The CDR3 DNA follows: TGTGCCAGCAGGCCGCCGGGGGAGAGCTATGGCTACACCTTC.

The gene calls are TRBV9 and TRBJ2-1; D gene unclear. The CDR3 has 15 amino acids. The germline V and J ends were trimmed by 3 bases and 0 bases, with 10 bases remaining between them. Per the germline V gene, CDR1 is SGDLS and CDR2 is YYNGEE. CDR3 sequence reads: CASSAAPSSYNEQFF. For the CDR3, the DNA is TGTGCCAGCAGCGCCGCCCCTTCCTCCTACAATGAGCAGTTCTTC.

This clonotype was counted only a few times. This chain uses TRBV6-1 with TRBJ2-7, with TRBD2 identical over 10 bases. CDR3 length: 17 residues. V dropped 1 base and J dropped 4; count of bases not matched to a gene: 10. Per germline, CDR1 MNHNS and CDR2 SASEGT. CDR3 loop: CASSEGSGGAQPYEQYF. The CDR3 coding sequence is TGTGCCAGCAGTGAAGGCAGCGGGGGGGCCCAACCTTACGAGCAGTACTTC.

This chain joins TRBV7-2 and TRBJ1-2; D might be TRBD1 (5 bases). The CDR3 extends over 14 amino acids. Germline V lookup: CDR1 SGHTA, CDR2 FQGNSA. The V end was cut by 5 bases, the J end by 2 bases, with 12 bases between. This chain's CDR3 is CASSQVWDNYGYTF. The CDR3 DNA sequence: TGTGCCAGCAGCCAAGTCTGGGACAACTATGGCTACACCTTC. Full variable domain (rest looked up from reference TRBV7-2 and TRBJ1-2): GAGVSQSPSNKVTEKGKDVELRCDPISGHTALYWYRQSLGQGLEFLIYFQGNSAPDKSGLPSDRFSAERTGGSVSTLTIQRTQQEDSAVYLCASSQVWDNYGYTFGSGTRLTVV.

V and J are TRBV19 and TRBJ1-5, with a tentative D call TRBD1 (5 bases). V lost 0 bases to trimming and J lost 3 bases, with 15 bases between them. Germline V lookup: CDR1 LNHDA, CDR2 SQIVND (reference sequence). The CDR3 consists of 17 residues. The CDR3 DNA follows: TGTGCCAGTAGTATAGATAAAGCAGACAGATACAATCAGCCCCAGCATTTT. Its translation is CASSIDKADRYNQPQHF.

This sequence joins TRBV3-1 and TRBJ1-1, with 7 positions matching TRBD1. V dropped 4 bases and J dropped 5; count of bases not matched to a gene: 22. This CDR3 spans 19 amino acids. Germline assignment: CDR1 LGHDT and CDR2 YNNKEL (reference sequence). The CDR3 loop is CASSPAKPGDSIQWTEAFF. The CDR3 DNA sequence: TGTGCCAGCAGCCCCGCGAAACCCGGGGACAGCATCCAGTGGACTGAAGCTTTCTTT.

This clonotype was picked up a small number of times. The V gene is TRBV7-9, the J gene TRBJ2-4, with TRBD2 identical over 8 bases. Unmatched junction bases numbered 15, after V lost 1 base and J lost 13 bases. CDR3 size: 16 residues. Germline loops: CDR1 SEHNR, CDR2 FQNEAQ (reference sequence). CDR3 sequence: CASSLGPGLVTREQYF. In DNA form, the CDR3 reads TGTGCCAGCAGCTTAGGCCCGGGACTAGTGACTCGGGAGCAGTACTTC.

Regarding this clonotype: Germline and junction disagree at one end, which may indicate a read error. V usage is TRBV7-9 and J usage is TRBJ1-2; D is ambiguous. The CDR3 contains 14 residues. Germline assignment: CDR1 SEHNR and CDR2 FQNEAQ (reference sequence). The CDR3 DNA reads as TGTGCCGGCAGCCCGGTAGGCGGATTCTATGGCTACACCTTC. Amino acid sequence: CAGSPVGGFYGYTF.

A remark on this clonotype: Compared with germline, one end of the junction differs, possibly owing to a read error. The rearrangement joins TRBV12-3 or TRBV12-4 to TRBJ1-2, with a tentative D call TRBD1 (6 bases). The CDR3 extends over 13 amino acids. In DNA, the CDR3 is TGTGCCAGCAGTTGGCAGGGGTGGGATGGCTACATCTTC. Encoded protein: CASSWQGWDGYIF.

The CDR3 DNA is TGTGCCAGCAAAAGACAGGGGTCGGCCTACGAGCAGTACTTC. It is translated as CASKRQGSAYEQYF. This chain links TRBV7-9 with TRBJ2-7; 8 nucleotides align to TRBD1. The CDR3 runs to 14 residues. The germline CDR1 and CDR2 sequences are SEHNR and FQNEAQ (reference sequence). The junction had 7 bases not matched to a gene; V was cut back by 7 bases and J by 2 bases.

In its sample, this clonotype was seen a few times. The gene calls are TRBV20-1 and TRBJ2-5, with 13 bases matching TRBD2. The CDR3 has 16 amino acids. Germline CDR1 and CDR2: DFQATT and SNEGSKA (reference sequence). V shed 3 bases and J 7 bases; nucleotides not matched to a gene: 11. The CDR3 coding sequence is TGCAGTGCTAGTCCCGGACTAGCGGGGGTCTTCGGGACCCAGTACTTC. Protein product: CSASPGLAGVFGTQYF.

The chain recombines TRBV5-5 with TRBJ1-1; a weak D match, TRBD1 (5 bases). Germline lookup yields CDR1 SGHKS and CDR2 YYEKEE (reference sequence). The CDR3 loop spans 14 amino acids. The V end lost 4 bases, the J end lost 1 base, and 11 bases lay between the germline ends. In nucleotides, the CDR3 is TGTGCCAGCAGCCCCGAGGGGTGGAACACTGAAGCTTTCTTT. Translated: CASSPEGWNTEAFF.

V and J are TRBV7-9 and TRBJ1-2, with a weak D call TRBD1 (6 bases). V was pared by 5 bases and J by 4 bases, with 17 bases between. From germline, CDR1 is SEHNR and CDR2 FQNEAQ (reference sequence). There are 15 residues in the CDR3. The CDR3, as DNA: TGTGCCAGCAGCGGAGGGGGGCGGGATTTCTATGGCTACACCTTC. This encodes CASSGGGRDFYGYTF.